This TCR beta chain comes out of a study of blood T cell repertoires in COVID-19. Deletions cut 2 bases from V and 5 bases from J, with 6 bases between. There are 12 residues in the CDR3. Germline V lookup: CDR1 SGHVS, CDR2 FQNEAQ. Produced via immunoSEQ multiplex PCR; TCRdb's table is partial and in-frame only. The sample includes approximately 110,000 clones, over 65% of them seen just once. The J gene is TRBJ1-2, the V gene TRBV7-8, with no clear D. The material sequenced was peripheral blood. This TCR was recovered from a human donor with acute or convalescent COVID-19. The donor label of this sample is uncertain. The CDR3: CASSLPGYGYTF. CDR3 coding DNA: TGTGCCAGCAGCTTACCGGGTTATGGCTACACCTTC.